A selection of T cell receptor beta chains follows, all from one sample in a study of T-cell memory formation after mild COVID-19. TCRdb recomputed calls from the 5' RACE reads with MiXCR, one row per CDR3 protein. The repertoire holds roughly 600,000 distinct CDR3 sequences, with approximately 18% as singletons. Source material: PBMCs or a T cell subset sorted from them (not recorded which). The receptors were sampled from an adult woman who had mild COVID-19 (a few samples of this study predate the infection). Cell type and time point are not known. Each CDR3 is given with its conserved first and last residue. D genes are given only for firm matches. Size is omitted from some rows. Given values are once, few, many or a class for expanded clones.

>TRBJ2-5|TRBD2|TRBV30|.
CALRLAGGRETQYF
TGTGCCTTAAGATTAGCGGGAGGACGTGAGACCCAGTACTTC
>TRBJ1-4|.|TRBV3-1|.
CASTGGPREKLFF
TGTGCCAGCACGGGGGGCCCGAGAGAAAAACTGTTTTTT
>TRBJ2-7|.|TRBV29-1|.
CSVEESYEQYF
TGCAGCGTTGAAGAATCCTACGAGCAGTACTTC
>TRBJ2-5|TRBD1|TRBV10-3|.
CASGQGATGETQYF
TGTGCCAGTGGACAGGGGGCGACGGGGGAGACCCAGTACTTC
>TRBJ2-1|TRBD1|TRBV6-5|.
CASSSLPGQGYNEQFF
TGTGCCAGCAGTTCCCTGCCGGGACAGGGCTACAATGAGCAGTTCTTC
>TRBJ2-3|TRBD1|TRBV12-3/TRBV12-4|few
CASSFGTGSPDTQYF
TGTGCCAGCAGTTTTGGGACAGGGTCGCCAGATACGCAGTATTTT
>TRBJ2-7|.|TRBV14|.
CASSLSGYPYEQYF
TGTGCCAGCAGCCTTAGCGGTTATCCCTACGAGCAGTACTTC
>TRBJ2-5|.|TRBV20-1|few
CSARGGLQETQYF
TGCAGTGCTAGAGGGGGACTCCAAGAGACCCAGTACTTC
>TRBJ2-1|.|TRBV12-3/TRBV12-4|.
CASSEQVSGEQFF
TGTGCCAGCAGTGAGCAGGTCTCGGGTGAGCAGTTCTTC
>TRBJ2-1|TRBD2|TRBV9|many
CASSASGSSYNEQFF
TGTGCCAGCAGCGCTAGCGGGAGCTCCTACAATGAGCAGTTCTTC
>TRBJ2-7|.|TRBV7-8|.
CASSANRDREQYF
TGTGCCAGCAGCGCGAACAGGGATCGCGAGCAGTACTTC
>TRBJ2-7|TRBD2|TRBV6-1|few
CASSERSGGRTYEQYF
TGTGCCAGCAGTGAACGGAGCGGGGGGCGAACCTACGAGCAGTACTTC
>TRBJ2-5|.|TRBV6-5|.
CASSYYRAETQYF
TGTGCCAGCAGTTACTACAGGGCAGAGACCCAGTACTTC
>TRBJ2-1|.|TRBV4-1|few
CASSQGGPIRDLNEQFF
TGCGCCAGCAGCCAAGGGGGCCCTATCCGGGACCTCAATGAGCAGTTCTTC
>TRBJ1-2|.|TRBV6-2/TRBV6-3|few
CASSYGEGSNYGYTF
TGTGCCAGCAGTTATGGCGAGGGGAGTAACTATGGCTACACCTTC
>TRBJ2-7|.|TRBV19|few
CASSMSGTSGRSSYEQYF
TGTGCCAGTAGTATGTCAGGCACTTCTGGTAGGAGCTCCTACGAGCAGTACTTC
>TRBJ1-6|.|TRBV7-9|.
CASSPLSNSPLHF
TGTGCCAGCTCGCCTCTATCAAATTCACCCCTCCACTTT
>TRBJ2-3|.|TRBV6-1|.
CASSEPGRGPTQYF
TGTGCCAGCAGTGAACCGGGGCGCGGGCCTACGCAGTATTTT
>TRBJ2-1|TRBD2|TRBV7-2|few
CASSTGGLLAGSYNEQFF
TGTGCCAGCAGCACGGGGGGGCTCCTAGCGGGCTCCTACAATGAGCAGTTCTTC
>TRBJ2-7|TRBD2|TRBV7-8|.
CASSWAGLAYYEQYF
TGTGCCAGCAGCTGGGCGGGACTAGCGTACTACGAGCAGTACTTC
>TRBJ1-1|.|TRBV7-9|.
CASSLEVARNTEAFF
TGTGCCAGCAGCTTAGAAGTAGCCAGGAACACTGAAGCTTTCTTT
>TRBJ2-2|.|TRBV6-4|.
CASSDQGGGTGELFF
TGTGCCAGCAGTGACCAGGGGGGAGGCACCGGGGAGCTGTTTTTT
>TRBJ1-1|.|TRBV20-1|few
CSARPSPPRENTEAFF
TGCAGTGCTAGGCCCTCCCCTCCCAGGGAGAACACTGAAGCTTTCTTT
>TRBJ2-1|TRBD2|TRBV5-1|.
CASTGTSFRGNNEQFF
TGCGCCAGCACCGGGACTAGCTTCCGGGGAAACAATGAGCAGTTCTTC
>TRBJ2-3|TRBD2|TRBV4-2|many
CASSQGLAGGGTDTQYF
TGTGCCAGCAGCCAAGGGCTAGCGGGAGGGGGCACAGATACGCAGTATTTT
>TRBJ2-7|.|TRBV30|many
CAWSSTGRSYEQYF
TGTGCCTGGAGTTCTACAGGGCGATCCTACGAGCAGTACTTC
>TRBJ2-5|.|TRBV12-3/TRBV12-4|.
CASRGWEETQYF
TGTGCCAGCAGGGGGTGGGAAGAGACCCAGTACTTC
>TRBJ2-1|.|TRBV4-3|.
CASSPRTNGRNEQFF
TGCGCCAGCAGCCCACGAACTAACGGACGCAATGAGCAGTTCTTC
>TRBJ2-3|.|TRBV7-3|.
CASLTGSHTDTQYF
TGTGCCAGCTTAACGGGTAGCCACACAGATACGCAGTATTTT
>TRBJ2-7|TRBD2|TRBV3-1|few
CASSQFGLAYEQYF
TGTGCCAGCAGCCAATTCGGACTAGCATACGAGCAGTACTTC
>TRBJ1-1|.|TRBV14|few
CASSRFALKRYTEAFF
TGTGCCAGCAGCCGCTTCGCCCTAAAGAGGTACACTGAAGCTTTCTTT
>TRBJ2-7|.|TRBV7-6|few
CASSLLHFSGDEQYF
TGTGCCAGCAGCTTACTGCACTTCTCTGGCGACGAGCAGTACTTC
>TRBJ2-6|TRBD2|TRBV7-2|.
CASSLAGGRVSGANVLTF
TGTGCCAGCAGCTTAGCGGGCGGGAGGGTCTCTGGGGCCAACGTCCTGACTTTC
>TRBJ1-1|.|TRBV4-1|few
CASSPQSMQGVHTEAFF
TGCGCCAGCAGCCCACAAAGTATGCAGGGAGTACACACTGAAGCTTTCTTT
>TRBJ2-7|.|TRBV10-3|.
CAISEEWGNLNEQYF
TGTGCCATCAGTGAAGAATGGGGGAACCTCAACGAGCAGTACTTC
>TRBJ1-1|.|TRBV27|.
CASSLTIGWNTEAFF
TGTGCCAGCAGCCTAACCATCGGATGGAACACTGAAGCTTTCTTT
>TRBJ2-2|.|TRBV4-1|.
CASSQATGNTGELFF
TGCGCCAGCAGCCAAGCCACAGGGAACACCGGGGAGCTGTTTTTT
>TRBJ2-7|.|TRBV7-8|.
CASSLRQIYEQYF
TGTGCCAGCAGCTTAAGGCAGATCTACGAGCAGTACTTC
>TRBJ2-3|TRBD1|TRBV7-3|.
CASSFLGTVTDTQYF
TGTGCCAGCAGCTTTTTGGGGACAGTGACCGATACGCAGTATTTT
>TRBJ2-5|.|TRBV7-9|few
CASSLATRSAETQYF
TGTGCCAGCAGCTTAGCGACACGCTCGGCAGAGACCCAGTACTTC
>TRBJ2-1|.|TRBV7-3|many
CASSFSGNEQFF
TGTGCCAGCAGCTTCTCCGGGAATGAGCAGTTCTTC
>TRBJ2-7|TRBD1|TRBV5-1|many
CASSLPGTGGWSYEQYF
TGCGCCAGCAGCCTTCCCGGGACAGGGGGCTGGTCCTACGAGCAGTACTTC
>TRBJ1-6|.|TRBV12-3/TRBV12-4|few
CASSPGGRFSPLHF
TGTGCCAGCAGCCCGGGGGGTCGATTTTCGCCCCTCCACTTT
>TRBJ2-1|.|TRBV7-6|few
CASSLALESSYNEQFF
TGTGCCAGCAGCTTAGCGCTGGAGTCCTCCTACAATGAGCAGTTCTTC